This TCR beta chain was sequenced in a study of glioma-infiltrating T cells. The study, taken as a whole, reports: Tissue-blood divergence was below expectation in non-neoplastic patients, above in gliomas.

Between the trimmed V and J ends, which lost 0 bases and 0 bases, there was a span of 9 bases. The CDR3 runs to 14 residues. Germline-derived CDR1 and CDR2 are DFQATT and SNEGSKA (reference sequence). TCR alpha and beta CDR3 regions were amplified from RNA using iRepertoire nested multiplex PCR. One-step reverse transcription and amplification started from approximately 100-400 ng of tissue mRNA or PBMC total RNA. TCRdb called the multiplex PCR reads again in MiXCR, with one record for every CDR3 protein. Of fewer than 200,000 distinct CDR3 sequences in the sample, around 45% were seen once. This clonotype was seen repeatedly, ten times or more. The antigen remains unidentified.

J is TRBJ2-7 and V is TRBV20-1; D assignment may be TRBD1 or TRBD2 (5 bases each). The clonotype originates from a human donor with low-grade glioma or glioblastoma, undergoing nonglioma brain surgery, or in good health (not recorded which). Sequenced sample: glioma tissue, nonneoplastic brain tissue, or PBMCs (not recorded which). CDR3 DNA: TGCAGTGCTAGAGAAGGGACGGTCTCCTACGAGCAGTACTTC. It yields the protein CSAREGTVSYEQYF.